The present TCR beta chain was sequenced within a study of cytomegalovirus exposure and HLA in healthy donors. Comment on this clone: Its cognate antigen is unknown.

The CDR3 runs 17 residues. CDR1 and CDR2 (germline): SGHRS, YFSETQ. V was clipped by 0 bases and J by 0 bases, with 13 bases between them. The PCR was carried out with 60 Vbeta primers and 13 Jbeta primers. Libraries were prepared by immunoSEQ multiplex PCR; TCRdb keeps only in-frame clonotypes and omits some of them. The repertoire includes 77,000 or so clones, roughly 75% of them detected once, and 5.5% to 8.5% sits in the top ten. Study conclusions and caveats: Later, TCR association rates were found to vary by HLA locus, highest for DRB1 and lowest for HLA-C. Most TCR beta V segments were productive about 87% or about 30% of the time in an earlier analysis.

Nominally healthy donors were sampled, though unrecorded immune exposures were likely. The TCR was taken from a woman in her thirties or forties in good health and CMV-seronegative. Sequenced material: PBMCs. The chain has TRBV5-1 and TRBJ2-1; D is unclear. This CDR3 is CASSLEPLRVSYNEQFF. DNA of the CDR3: TGCGCCAGCAGCTTGGAACCCCTCCGGGTCTCCTACAATGAGCAGTTCTTC.